The present entry profiles one T cell receptor beta chain with its context. The CDR3 consists of 13 residues. Produced via immunoSEQ multiplex PCR; TCRdb's table is partial and in-frame only. Here the sample spans approximately 84,000 clones, around 92% being singletons. These data come from a study of control samples from healthy donors and cancer patients. V is TRBV7-5 and J is TRBJ1-2. TRBV7-5 is described as a pseudogene. What was sequenced was blood. The source is a man aged 30 to 45 in good health. The DNA of the CDR3 is TGTGTCAGAAGCTTGACCAAGCTCTATGGCTACACCTTC. Its translation: CVRSLTKLYGYTF.